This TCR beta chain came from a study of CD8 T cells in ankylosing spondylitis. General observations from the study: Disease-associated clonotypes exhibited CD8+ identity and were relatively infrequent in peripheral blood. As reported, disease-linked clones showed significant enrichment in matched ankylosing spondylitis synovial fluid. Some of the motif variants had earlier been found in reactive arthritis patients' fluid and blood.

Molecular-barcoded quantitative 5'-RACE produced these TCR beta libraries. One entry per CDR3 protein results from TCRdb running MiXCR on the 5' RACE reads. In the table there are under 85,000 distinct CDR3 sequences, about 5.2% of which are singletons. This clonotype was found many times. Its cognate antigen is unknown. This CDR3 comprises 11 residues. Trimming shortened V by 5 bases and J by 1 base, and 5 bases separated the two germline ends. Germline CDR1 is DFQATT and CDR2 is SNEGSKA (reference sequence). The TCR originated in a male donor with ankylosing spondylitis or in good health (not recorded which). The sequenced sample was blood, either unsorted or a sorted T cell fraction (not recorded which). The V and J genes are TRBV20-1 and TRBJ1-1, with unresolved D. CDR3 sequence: CSAAANTEAFF. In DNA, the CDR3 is TGCAGTGCTGCTGCGAACACTGAAGCTTTCTTT.